A selection of T cell receptor beta chains follows, all from one sample in a study of T cell responses to AZD1222 COVID-19 vaccine. Clones were read by immunoSEQ multiplex PCR, and TCRdb kept only the in-frame ones, dropping some. Among about 150,000 clones listed, about nine tenths were seen once. Material: peripheral blood, obtained on day 0 of AZD1222 vaccination. All receptors derive from an adult in good health. The CDR3 runs from the conserved cysteine through the conserved F or W. Each record gives: CDR3 protein, CDR3 DNA, clone size, V gene, J gene, D gene. D genes are given only for firm matches. Expanded clones are given a class, and other clones once, few, many or no size at all.

CDR3aa: CASSPPRGSTEAFF; CDR3nt: TGTGCCAGCTCACCACCAAGGGGGTCTACTGAAGCTTTCTTT; abundance: -; v_gene: TRBV18; j_gene: TRBJ1-1; d_gene: -
CDR3aa: CASSFRGRETQYF; CDR3nt: TGTGCCAGCAGTTTCAGAGGGCGAGAGACCCAGTACTTC; abundance: once; v_gene: TRBV12-3/TRBV12-4; j_gene: TRBJ2-5; d_gene: -
CDR3aa: CASSVDRDSHEQYF; CDR3nt: TGTGCCAGCAGCGTGGACAGGGACTCCCACGAGCAGTACTTC; abundance: -; v_gene: TRBV5-4; j_gene: TRBJ2-7; d_gene: TRBD1
CDR3aa: CASNAQGSGNTIYF; CDR3nt: TGTGCCAGTAATGCACAGGGATCTGGAAACACCATATATTTT; abundance: -; v_gene: TRBV19; j_gene: TRBJ1-3; d_gene: -
CDR3aa: CASSKGGLREVQFF; CDR3nt: TGTGCCAGCAGTAAGGGGGGACTACGTGAGGTGCAGTTCTTC; abundance: -; v_gene: TRBV6-2/TRBV6-3; j_gene: TRBJ2-1; d_gene: -
CDR3aa: CASSPMGQLITGELFF; CDR3nt: TGTGCCAGCTCACCCATGGGACAGCTTATCACCGGGGAGCTGTTTTTT; abundance: -; v_gene: TRBV18; j_gene: TRBJ2-2; d_gene: TRBD1
CDR3aa: CASSLGAAGVNQPQHF; CDR3nt: TGTGCCAGCAGCTTGGGTGCGGCAGGAGTCAATCAGCCCCAGCATTTT; abundance: -; v_gene: TRBV5-5; j_gene: TRBJ1-5; d_gene: -
CDR3aa: CASSRKGREASETQYF; CDR3nt: TGTGCCAGCAGCCGGAAGGGCAGGGAGGCGTCAGAGACCCAGTACTTC; abundance: -; v_gene: TRBV7-2; j_gene: TRBJ2-5; d_gene: -
CDR3aa: CASSWKNEKLFF; CDR3nt: TGTGCCAGCAGTTGGAAGAATGAAAAACTGTTTTTT; abundance: -; v_gene: TRBV6-2/TRBV6-3; j_gene: TRBJ1-4; d_gene: -
CDR3aa: CASSQDGAGDYSGNTIYF; CDR3nt: TGTGCCAGCAGCCAAGATGGCGCGGGGGACTACTCTGGAAACACCATATATTTT; abundance: -; v_gene: TRBV4-2; j_gene: TRBJ1-3; d_gene: -
CDR3aa: CASSQLTGSGSYNEQFF; CDR3nt: TGCGCCAGCAGCCAACTCACAGGGAGTGGATCCTACAATGAGCAGTTCTTC; abundance: once; v_gene: TRBV4-1; j_gene: TRBJ2-1; d_gene: -
CDR3aa: CASSPPLAGGGEQFF; CDR3nt: TGTGCCAGCAGCCCCCCCCTAGCGGGGGGCGGTGAGCAGTTCTTC; abundance: -; v_gene: TRBV3-1/TRBV3-2; j_gene: TRBJ2-1; d_gene: TRBD2
CDR3aa: CASSVITGTAYNEQFF; CDR3nt: TGTGCCAGCAGCGTAATCACAGGGACGGCCTACAATGAGCAGTTCTTC; abundance: -; v_gene: TRBV5-5; j_gene: TRBJ2-1; d_gene: -
CDR3aa: CASSVDGGYQPQHF; CDR3nt: TGTGCCAGCAGCGTAGATGGAGGATATCAGCCCCAGCATTTT; abundance: -; v_gene: TRBV9; j_gene: TRBJ1-5; d_gene: -
CDR3aa: CAGCPRSYCTEAFF; CDR3nt: TGTGCCGGATGCCCCCGGTCTTATTGTACTGAAGCTTTCTTT; abundance: -; v_gene: TRBV3-1/TRBV3-2; j_gene: TRBJ1-1; d_gene: -
CDR3aa: CASRDRGLEFSNQPQHF; CDR3nt: TGTGCCAGCAGAGACAGGGGGCTAGAGTTTAGCAATCAGCCCCAGCATTTT; abundance: -; v_gene: TRBV27; j_gene: TRBJ1-5; d_gene: TRBD1
CDR3aa: CASSLERGNSPLHF; CDR3nt: TGTGCCAGCAGCTTAGAGCGAGGTAATTCACCCCTCCACTTT; abundance: -; v_gene: TRBV7-2; j_gene: TRBJ1-6; d_gene: -
CDR3aa: CASSFYKGGRDYGYTF; CDR3nt: TGTGCCAGCAGCTTCTACAAAGGGGGACGAGACTATGGCTACACCTTC; abundance: -; v_gene: TRBV7-2; j_gene: TRBJ1-2; d_gene: -
CDR3aa: CASSHLAGGNTQYF; CDR3nt: TGTGCCAGCAGTCACCTAGCGGGGGGGAATACGCAGTATTTT; abundance: -; v_gene: TRBV6-5; j_gene: TRBJ2-3; d_gene: TRBD2
CDR3aa: CASSLLAGAQETQYF; CDR3nt: TGTGCCAGCAGCTTATTGGCGGGGGCCCAAGAGACCCAGTACTTC; abundance: -; v_gene: TRBV11-3; j_gene: TRBJ2-5; d_gene: -
CDR3aa: CSAWGSYEQYF; CDR3nt: TGCAGTGCTTGGGGGTCCTACGAGCAGTACTTC; abundance: -; v_gene: TRBV20-1; j_gene: TRBJ2-7; d_gene: -
CDR3aa: CASSLDRGGTHNEQFF; CDR3nt: TGTGCCAGCAGCTTAGATCGGGGGGGGACACACAATGAGCAGTTCTTC; abundance: -; v_gene: TRBV11-3; j_gene: TRBJ2-1; d_gene: TRBD2
CDR3aa: CAIRGDSTTYEQYF; CDR3nt: TGTGCCATCAGGGGGGACAGCACCACCTACGAGCAGTACTTC; abundance: -; v_gene: TRBV10-3; j_gene: TRBJ2-7; d_gene: TRBD1
CDR3aa: CASSFVMGTGNTEAFF; CDR3nt: TGTGCCAGCAGCTTCGTTATGGGGACAGGCAACACTGAAGCTTTCTTT; abundance: -; v_gene: TRBV5-4; j_gene: TRBJ1-1; d_gene: TRBD1
CDR3aa: CASSGGQGLGGYTF; CDR3nt: TGTGCCAGCAGCGGGGGACAGGGGTTGGGAGGCTACACCTTC; abundance: -; v_gene: TRBV7-8; j_gene: TRBJ1-2; d_gene: TRBD1
CDR3aa: CASSYGSSDMGEQYF; CDR3nt: TGTGCCAGCAGTTACGGGAGTTCGGACATGGGGGAGCAGTACTTC; abundance: -; v_gene: TRBV6-5; j_gene: TRBJ2-7; d_gene: -
CDR3aa: CASSFRLAGGLETQYF; CDR3nt: TGTGCCAGCAGCTTTCGGCTAGCGGGGGGGTTGGAGACCCAGTACTTC; abundance: -; v_gene: TRBV5-4; j_gene: TRBJ2-5; d_gene: TRBD2
CDR3aa: CASSLPGTGHTEAFF; CDR3nt: TGTGCCAGCAGCCTCCCCGGGACAGGGCACACTGAAGCTTTCTTT; abundance: -; v_gene: TRBV5-6; j_gene: TRBJ1-1; d_gene: TRBD1
CDR3aa: CASSLEGLDNGPPSNTEAFF; CDR3nt: TGTGCCAGCAGCTTAGAGGGTTTGGACAACGGGCCCCCCTCGAACACTGAAGCTTTCTTT; abundance: -; v_gene: TRBV7-6; j_gene: TRBJ1-1; d_gene: -
CDR3aa: CASSLEAAGTQYF; CDR3nt: TGTGCCAGCAGCTTAGAGGCTGCGGGGACCCAGTACTTC; abundance: -; v_gene: TRBV11-2; j_gene: TRBJ2-5; d_gene: -
CDR3aa: CASSFQRQPQHF; CDR3nt: TGTGCCAGCAGCTTCCAGCGTCAGCCCCAGCATTTT; abundance: -; v_gene: TRBV13; j_gene: TRBJ1-5; d_gene: -
CDR3aa: CASSPRGTQETQYF; CDR3nt: TGTGCCAGCTCTCCTCGGGGGACTCAAGAGACCCAGTACTTC; abundance: once; v_gene: TRBV18; j_gene: TRBJ2-5; d_gene: -
CDR3aa: CASTMTGISSYNEQFF; CDR3nt: TGTGCCAGCACGATGACAGGGATTAGCTCCTACAATGAGCAGTTCTTC; abundance: -; v_gene: TRBV2; j_gene: TRBJ2-1; d_gene: TRBD1
CDR3aa: CASGEEGAWTGELFF; CDR3nt: TGTGCCAGCGGGGAGGAGGGGGCCTGGACCGGGGAGCTGTTTTTT; abundance: -; v_gene: TRBV27; j_gene: TRBJ2-2; d_gene: -
CDR3aa: CASSPDRKKANEKLFF; CDR3nt: TGTGCCAGCTCCCCGGACAGAAAGAAGGCTAATGAAAAACTGTTTTTT; abundance: -; v_gene: TRBV18; j_gene: TRBJ1-4; d_gene: -
CDR3aa: CAREGTGLAISGYTF; CDR3nt: TGTGCTAGAGAAGGGACAGGCCTAGCAATTTCTGGCTACACCTTC; abundance: many; v_gene: TRBV7-7; j_gene: TRBJ1-2; d_gene: TRBD1
CDR3aa: CASSMAGGSDYGYTF; CDR3nt: TGTGCCAGTAGTATGGCTGGGGGCAGCGACTATGGCTACACCTTC; abundance: -; v_gene: TRBV19; j_gene: TRBJ1-2; d_gene: -
CDR3aa: CASSQTGGYGYTF; CDR3nt: TGTGCCAGCAGTCAGACAGGGGGCTATGGCTACACCTTC; abundance: -; v_gene: TRBV7-2; j_gene: TRBJ1-2; d_gene: TRBD1
CDR3aa: CASSLIQRGRPTSRSSRPQETQYF; CDR3nt: TGTGCCAGCAGCTTAATTCAACGGGGCAGACCAACCTCGCGCTCCTCCCGACCACAAGAGACCCAGTACTTC; abundance: -; v_gene: TRBV7-3; j_gene: TRBJ2-5; d_gene: -
CDR3aa: CASSQGDRGRFPDTQYF; CDR3nt: TGTGCCAGCAGCCAAGGGGACAGGGGGCGCTTCCCAGATACGCAGTATTTT; abundance: -; v_gene: TRBV14; j_gene: TRBJ2-3; d_gene: TRBD1
CDR3aa: CASSQEDRGIHEQYF; CDR3nt: TGCGCCAGCAGCCAAGAGGACAGGGGCATCCACGAGCAGTACTTC; abundance: once; v_gene: TRBV4-3; j_gene: TRBJ2-7; d_gene: TRBD1
CDR3aa: CASSRGSSEGYGYTF; CDR3nt: TGCGCCAGCAGCCGAGGATCGAGCGAGGGGTATGGCTACACCTTC; abundance: -; v_gene: TRBV4-3; j_gene: TRBJ1-2; d_gene: -
CDR3aa: CASSLQPGLAEETQYF; CDR3nt: TGTGCTAGCAGCTTGCAACCGGGACTAGCGGAAGAGACCCAGTACTTC; abundance: -; v_gene: TRBV7-7; j_gene: TRBJ2-5; d_gene: TRBD2